This TCR beta chain was sequenced during a study of regulatory and conventional T cells in RAG deficiency. Using immunoSEQ multiplex PCR, the repertoire was profiled, and TCRdb retains in-frame clones only, with some absent. The sample carries under 45,000 clones, 70% to 80% recorded once. Points from the study as a whole: Omenn patients showed >90% Treg-Tconv overlap and shorter CDR3 lengths. Treg unique TCR beta sequences were approximately 100-fold fewer in Omenn syndrome and CID/AS patients than controls.

Germline lookup yields CDR1 SEHNR and CDR2 FQNEAQ (reference sequence). The CDR3 runs 16 residues. Deletions cut 4 bases from V and 2 bases from J, with 12 bases between. Genomic DNA came from blood conventional CD4+ T cells gated CD25-low CD127-high. This clone was observed a handful of times. What it binds is unknown. These data also featured in a second study, about regulatory T cells. That report notes: The primer mix had 52 TRBV and 13 TRBJ primers.

The sample taken for sequencing was CD4+ effector T cells sorted from blood. The TCR comes from a human donor in good health. The genes are TRBV7-9 and TRBJ1-6, with a possible D match to TRBD1 (6 bases). This chain's CDR3 is CASSSGQQTYNSPLHF. The CDR3 DNA reads TGTGCCAGCAGCTCAGGACAGCAGACCTATAATTCACCCCTCCACTTT.